This entry concerns a single T cell receptor (beta chain). These data originate in a study of blood T cell repertoires in COVID-19. Sequencing used immunoSEQ multiplex PCR; TCRdb keeps in-frame clones, though not all of them. The table records a few hundred thousand clones, around 90% of them present only once. The germline gives CDR1 MNHEY, CDR2 SMNVEV (reference sequence). V was cut by 5 bases and J by 5 bases, with 19 bases left in between. The CDR3 is 15 residues long. The TCR originated in a man aged 18 to 35 with active or convalescent COVID-19. The genes are TRBV27 and TRBJ2-7, with a tentative D call TRBD1 (6 bases). The sequencing input was peripheral blood. DNA of the CDR3: TGTGCCAGCAGTACCCCCGGGCAGGGGTCGGACGAGCAGTACTTC. Amino acid sequence: CASSTPGQGSDEQYF.